This T cell receptor (beta chain) was profiled in a study of beta chain features in type 1 diabetes. Of the isolated RNA, all was reverse transcribed, and so the sequenced material was expressed TCRB transcripts. Sequenced by immunoSEQ multiplex PCR; TCRdb stores in-frame clones only, minus some. This sample has about 200,000 clones, with approximately 10% found just once. Sorting of CD4+ naive, central memory, regulatory and stem cell-like memory cells was performed via CD45RO/CCR7/CD25/CD127/CD95/CD27. This clone has only a few counts. Its cognate antigen is unknown. From germline, CDR1 is MNHNY and CDR2 SVGAGI (reference sequence). The CDR3 runs 15 residues. After removal of 5 bases from V and 3 bases from J, the junction contained 8 bases not matched to a gene. Findings and limits, study-wide: For Type 1 diabetes patients, all four CD4+ subsets carried TCRB CDR3s that were moderately but significantly shorter. A pattern of fewer insertions and more deletions at VDJ junctions was seen in type 1 diabetes patients.

Sequencing was carried out using central memory CD4+ T cells from blood. The rearrangement joins TRBV6-6 to TRBJ2-3; 7 nucleotides line up with TRBD2. The TCR originated in a man between 18 and 29 years old in good health. The CDR3 here is CASSPPGGITDTQYF. The CDR3 DNA reads as TGTGCCAGCAGTCCACCGGGGGGAATTACAGATACGCAGTATTTT.